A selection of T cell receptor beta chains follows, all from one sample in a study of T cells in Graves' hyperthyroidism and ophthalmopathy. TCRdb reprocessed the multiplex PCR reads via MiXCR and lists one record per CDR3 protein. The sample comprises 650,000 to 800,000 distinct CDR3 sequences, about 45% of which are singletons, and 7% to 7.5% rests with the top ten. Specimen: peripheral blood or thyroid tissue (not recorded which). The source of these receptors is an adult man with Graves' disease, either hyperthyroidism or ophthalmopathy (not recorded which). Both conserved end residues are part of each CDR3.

CASSLVAGNYGYTF	TRBV12-3/TRBV12-4	TRBJ1-2
CASAQGYQPQHF	TRBV2	TRBJ1-5
CASSDGFGYTF	TRBV10-2	TRBJ1-2
CASGSGSGANILTF	TRBV12-5	TRBJ2-6
CATGDSKETQYF	TRBV24-1	TRBJ2-5
CASSRAGEETQYF	TRBV7-8	TRBJ2-5
CAISATTGRGGDGYTF	TRBV10-3	TRBJ1-2
CASSLDEGNYEQYF	TRBV5-1	TRBJ2-7
CASSLESGDGGACEQYF	TRBV7-9	TRBJ2-7
CSARGRTQETQYF	TRBV20-1	TRBJ2-5
CSARAAGGIYEQYF	TRBV20-1	TRBJ2-7
CATSRDPGGANSPLHF	TRBV15	TRBJ1-6
CASVSGRARGETQYF	TRBV10-2	TRBJ2-5
CASSVTGLAEAFF	TRBV11-2	TRBJ1-1
CASSRGHQYYEQYF	TRBV7-6	TRBJ2-7
CASSIAPQETQYF	TRBV19	TRBJ2-5
CASQSGELAQYF	TRBV7-9	TRBJ2-5
CASSAHEKNTEAFF	TRBV25-1	TRBJ1-1
CASSEGGGSYNSPLHF	TRBV2	TRBJ1-6
CSARGRSRNEKLLF	TRBV20-1	TRBJ1-4
CASSPEGTNSPLHF	TRBV7-8	TRBJ1-6
CASSLGIRYTF	TRBV5-8	TRBJ1-2
CASSQRPAGDSGNTIYF	TRBV7-2	TRBJ1-3
CAISDPGTGINYGYTF	TRBV10-3	TRBJ1-2
CASSRGRVGTIGNTIYF	TRBV3-1	TRBJ1-3
CATSSGTAEKLFF	TRBV24-1	TRBJ1-4
CASSLGQVNQPQHF	TRBV7-9	TRBJ1-5
CASSEWGRRSYEQYF	TRBV10-2	TRBJ2-7
CATSSQSKGAVGEKLFF	TRBV15	TRBJ1-4
CASSSTGTVTYEQYF	TRBV7-9	TRBJ2-7
CASGKGSNQPQHF	TRBV27	TRBJ1-5
CASRGPGQPQHF	TRBV6-5	TRBJ1-5
CASSYSGTKTEAFF	TRBV6-5	TRBJ1-1
CASSLAGGLGEETQYF	TRBV5-1	TRBJ2-5
CASSPRSTIYF	TRBV7-9	TRBJ1-3
CASSLIAGYTEAFF	TRBV7-3	TRBJ1-1
CASSGTPGYQETQYF	TRBV9	TRBJ2-5
CSARDERGRGPQHF	TRBV20-1	TRBJ1-5
CSVGLGKGKLFF	TRBV29-1	TRBJ1-4
CASSTTGGQYF	TRBV5-4	TRBJ2-3
CASSRRSAKNEKLFF	TRBV12-3/TRBV12-4	TRBJ1-4
CASSLSGTDYEQYF	TRBV7-9	TRBJ2-7
CASTYARGDEKLFF	TRBV6-1	TRBJ1-4
CASSNQGAWSPLHF	TRBV19	TRBJ1-6
CASSVGGQGSTDTQYF	TRBV12-3/TRBV12-4	TRBJ2-3